Listed below are T cell receptor beta chains from one sample, sequenced in a study of neoadjuvant anti-PD-1 for oral cavity cancer. The data were produced by immunoSEQ multiplex PCR, yet TCRdb's version contains in-frame clones alone and is incomplete. The sample lists 75,000 or so clones, under 90% occurring once. Sequenced here: PBMCs, sampled before nivolumab (anti-PD-1) treatment. The receptors stem from a person between 40 and 80 years old with oral cavity squamous cell carcinoma. The CDR3 runs from the conserved cysteine through the conserved F or W. Fields, in order: CDR3 protein, CDR3 DNA, D gene, V gene, J gene, clone size. D genes are given only for firm matches. A clone size is listed for some rows: how often the clone was seen (once, few, many), or a class if it is expanded.

CDR3 protein: CASSYGSDEKLFF
CDR3 DNA: TGTGCCAGCAGTTATGGATCGGATGAAAAACTGTTTTTT
D gene: .
V gene: TRBV6-5
J gene: TRBJ1-4
clone size: .

CDR3 protein: CASSLGGQLTYGYTF
CDR3 DNA: TGTGCCAGCAGCCTGGGGGGACAGCTAACCTATGGCTACACCTTC
D gene: TRBD1
V gene: TRBV5-6
J gene: TRBJ1-2
clone size: .

CDR3 protein: CASSLAPGPGQYF
CDR3 DNA: TGCGCCAGCAGCTTGGCCCCGGGCCCCGGGCAGTACTTC
D gene: .
V gene: TRBV5-1
J gene: TRBJ2-7
clone size: few

CDR3 protein: CASSPNPGELFF
CDR3 DNA: TGTGCCAGTAGTCCCAACCCCGGGGAGCTGTTTTTT
D gene: .
V gene: TRBV19
J gene: TRBJ2-2
clone size: .

CDR3 protein: CASSLEPGRNNEQFF
CDR3 DNA: TGTGCCAGCAGCTTAGAACCGGGGCGCAACAATGAGCAGTTCTTC
D gene: .
V gene: TRBV11-2
J gene: TRBJ2-1
clone size: .

CDR3 protein: CASSPQNTGELFF
CDR3 DNA: TGTGCCAGCAGCCCTCAGAACACCGGGGAGCTGTTTTTT
D gene: .
V gene: TRBV7-3
J gene: TRBJ2-2
clone size: once

CDR3 protein: CSVEIEFPPETQYF
CDR3 DNA: TGCAGCGTTGAAATAGAGTTCCCCCCAGAGACCCAGTACTTC
D gene: .
V gene: TRBV29-1
J gene: TRBJ2-5
clone size: .

CDR3 protein: CAWRRITGVTEAFF
CDR3 DNA: TGTGCCTGGAGGAGAATAACAGGGGTCACTGAAGCTTTCTTT
D gene: TRBD1
V gene: TRBV30
J gene: TRBJ1-1
clone size: .

CDR3 protein: CASSTSGTGWEQYF
CDR3 DNA: TGTGCCAGCAGTACGTCCGGGACAGGGTGGGAGCAGTACTTC
D gene: TRBD1
V gene: TRBV6-5
J gene: TRBJ2-7
clone size: .

CDR3 protein: CASSLSPSTPLYGYTF
CDR3 DNA: TGTGCCAGCAGTTTATCCCCCTCAACCCCCCTCTATGGCTACACCTTC
D gene: .
V gene: TRBV27
J gene: TRBJ1-2
clone size: few

CDR3 protein: CASSPSNQPQHF
CDR3 DNA: TGTGCCAGCAGCCCCAGCAATCAGCCCCAGCATTTT
D gene: .
V gene: TRBV7-8
J gene: TRBJ1-5
clone size: .

CDR3 protein: CAISGREVTGELFF
CDR3 DNA: TGTGCCATCAGTGGGCGGGAGGTAACCGGGGAGCTGTTTTTT
D gene: TRBD2
V gene: TRBV10-3
J gene: TRBJ2-2
clone size: .

CDR3 protein: CASCESGVNTDTQYF
CDR3 DNA: TGTGCCAGCTGTGAAAGCGGGGTGAACACAGATACGCAGTATTTT
D gene: TRBD2
V gene: TRBV6-1
J gene: TRBJ2-3
clone size: once

CDR3 protein: CASSQGTQGGHNEKLFF
CDR3 DNA: TGCGCCAGCAGCCAAGGGACCCAGGGAGGGCATAATGAAAAACTGTTTTTT
D gene: .
V gene: TRBV4-1
J gene: TRBJ1-4
clone size: once

CDR3 protein: CASSPGRGTGPTSSEQYF
CDR3 DNA: TGTGCCAGCTCACCGGGTCGAGGCACAGGCCCAACCAGTAGCGAGCAGTACTTC
D gene: .
V gene: TRBV18
J gene: TRBJ2-7
clone size: .

CDR3 protein: CASSVLQASNYGYTF
CDR3 DNA: TGTGCCAGCAGTGTGTTACAGGCCTCTAACTATGGCTACACCTTC
D gene: .
V gene: TRBV2
J gene: TRBJ1-2
clone size: .

CDR3 protein: CASSVGTGGFNEQFF
CDR3 DNA: TGTGCCAGCAGCGTTGGGACAGGGGGGTTCAATGAGCAGTTCTTC
D gene: TRBD1
V gene: TRBV9
J gene: TRBJ2-1
clone size: .

CDR3 protein: CASSQDGWLSGYTF
CDR3 DNA: TGCGCCAGCAGCCAAGATGGGTGGCTCTCTGGCTACACCTTC
D gene: .
V gene: TRBV4-1
J gene: TRBJ1-2
clone size: .

CDR3 protein: CAWQGSRSRGYTF
CDR3 DNA: TGTGCCTGGCAGGGGTCCCGCTCGAGGGGCTACACCTTC
D gene: .
V gene: TRBV30
J gene: TRBJ1-2
clone size: .

CDR3 protein: CASSLSFTRGTGELFF
CDR3 DNA: TGTGCCAGCAGTTTATCGTTTACGAGGGGCACCGGGGAGCTGTTTTTT
D gene: .
V gene: TRBV27
J gene: TRBJ2-2
clone size: few

CDR3 protein: CASSLFGANYGYTF
CDR3 DNA: TGTGCCAGCAGTTTATTCGGGGCGAACTATGGCTACACCTTC
D gene: .
V gene: TRBV27
J gene: TRBJ1-2
clone size: .

CDR3 protein: CASSGYRDRFHQPQHF
CDR3 DNA: TGTGCCAGCAGTGGTTACCGGGACCGGTTTCATCAGCCCCAGCATTTT
D gene: .
V gene: TRBV28
J gene: TRBJ1-5
clone size: .

CDR3 protein: CSVLLQETQYF
CDR3 DNA: TGCAGTGTACTTCTCCAAGAGACCCAGTACTTC
D gene: .
V gene: TRBV20-1
J gene: TRBJ2-5
clone size: .

CDR3 protein: CSGTRDETQYF
CDR3 DNA: TGCAGTGGTACCAGGGACGAGACCCAGTACTTC
D gene: .
V gene: TRBV20-1
J gene: TRBJ2-5
clone size: .

CDR3 protein: CASSYSAGLPREQYF
CDR3 DNA: TGTGCCAGCAGTTACTCGGCCGGACTCCCAAGGGAGCAGTACTTC
D gene: .
V gene: TRBV6-6
J gene: TRBJ2-7
clone size: once

CDR3 protein: CASSPRAATNEKLFF
CDR3 DNA: TGTGCCAGCAGCCCGAGAGCCGCAACTAATGAAAAACTGTTTTTT
D gene: .
V gene: TRBV9
J gene: TRBJ1-4
clone size: .

CDR3 protein: CASSAWTSGSGKDTQYF
CDR3 DNA: TGCGCCAGCAGCGCCTGGACTAGCGGGAGTGGGAAAGATACGCAGTATTTT
D gene: TRBD2
V gene: TRBV5-1
J gene: TRBJ2-3
clone size: .

CDR3 protein: CASSLEGRGYATNEKLFF
CDR3 DNA: TGCGCCAGCAGCTTGGAGGGCAGGGGTTATGCAACTAATGAAAAACTGTTTTTT
D gene: .
V gene: TRBV5-1
J gene: TRBJ1-4
clone size: .

CDR3 protein: CAWSPLRSSYEQYF
CDR3 DNA: TGTGCCTGGAGTCCCCTAAGAAGCTCCTACGAGCAGTACTTC
D gene: .
V gene: TRBV30
J gene: TRBJ2-7
clone size: .

CDR3 protein: CASTSRGGGAETQYF
CDR3 DNA: TGTGCCAGCACCTCCCGGGGTGGGGGCGCGGAGACCCAGTACTTC
D gene: .
V gene: TRBV6-6
J gene: TRBJ2-5
clone size: few

CDR3 protein: CASSLFGTQYF
CDR3 DNA: TGTGCCAGCAGTTTATTCGGTACGCAGTATTTT
D gene: .
V gene: TRBV28
J gene: TRBJ2-3
clone size: .

CDR3 protein: CASSVTSERTDTQYF
CDR3 DNA: TGTGCCAGCAGCGTAACTAGCGAGCGCACAGATACGCAGTATTTT
D gene: TRBD2
V gene: TRBV7-3
J gene: TRBJ2-3
clone size: .

CDR3 protein: CASSSSGETQYF
CDR3 DNA: TGTGCCAGCAGCTCTAGCGGTGAGACCCAGTACTTC
D gene: TRBD2
V gene: TRBV11-2
J gene: TRBJ2-5
clone size: .

CDR3 protein: CASSATGTAYGYTF
CDR3 DNA: TGTGCCAGCAGTGCCACCGGGACAGCATATGGCTACACCTTC
D gene: TRBD1
V gene: TRBV27
J gene: TRBJ1-2
clone size: .

CDR3 protein: CASHPTSGIQETQYF
CDR3 DNA: TGTGCCAGCCATCCCACTAGCGGGATCCAAGAGACCCAGTACTTC
D gene: TRBD2
V gene: TRBV27
J gene: TRBJ2-5
clone size: once

CDR3 protein: CASMRQDNTGELFF
CDR3 DNA: TGTGCCAGCATGAGACAGGACAACACCGGGGAGCTGTTTTTT
D gene: .
V gene: TRBV27
J gene: TRBJ2-2
clone size: .

CDR3 protein: CSVAASSYEQYF
CDR3 DNA: TGCAGCGTTGCCGCAAGCTCCTACGAGCAGTACTTC
D gene: .
V gene: TRBV29-1
J gene: TRBJ2-7
clone size: .

CDR3 protein: CSVELVAGFSYNEQFF
CDR3 DNA: TGCAGCGTTGAGCTGGTAGCGGGTTTTTCCTACAATGAGCAGTTCTTC
D gene: TRBD2
V gene: TRBV29-1
J gene: TRBJ2-1
clone size: .

CDR3 protein: CASRRGGGTEQYF
CDR3 DNA: TGTGCCAGCAGGAGAGGAGGGGGCACCGAGCAGTACTTC
D gene: .
V gene: TRBV28
J gene: TRBJ2-7
clone size: .

CDR3 protein: CAWSMISSDGYTF
CDR3 DNA: TGTGCCTGGAGTATGATATCTAGTGATGGCTACACCTTC
D gene: .
V gene: TRBV30
J gene: TRBJ1-2
clone size: once

CDR3 protein: CARRAAATSHEQYF
CDR3 DNA: TGTGCCAGACGAGCGGCGGCAACTTCCCACGAGCAGTACTTC
D gene: .
V gene: TRBV25-1
J gene: TRBJ2-7
clone size: .

CDR3 protein: CSVVTSGTNTGELFF
CDR3 DNA: TGCAGCGTTGTAACTAGCGGGACGAACACCGGGGAGCTGTTTTTT
D gene: TRBD2
V gene: TRBV29-1
J gene: TRBJ2-2
clone size: .

CDR3 protein: CASSEVAGGSYNEQFF
CDR3 DNA: TGTGCCAGCAGTGAGGTTGCGGGAGGGTCCTACAATGAGCAGTTCTTC
D gene: TRBD2
V gene: TRBV2
J gene: TRBJ2-1
clone size: .

CDR3 protein: CAISDSPVLPYEQYF
CDR3 DNA: TGTGCCATCAGTGATTCGCCAGTGCTCCCCTACGAGCAGTACTTC
D gene: .
V gene: TRBV10-3
J gene: TRBJ2-7
clone size: .

CDR3 protein: CASSFTVNTEAFF
CDR3 DNA: TGTGCCAGCAGCTTCACAGTTAACACTGAAGCTTTCTTT
D gene: .
V gene: TRBV5-5
J gene: TRBJ1-1
clone size: .

CDR3 protein: CATSPAGGRVNTEAFF
CDR3 DNA: TGTGCCACCAGCCCTGCCGGGGGGCGAGTGAACACTGAAGCTTTCTTT
D gene: .
V gene: TRBV15
J gene: TRBJ1-1
clone size: .

CDR3 protein: CASSTGTGGSYEQYF
CDR3 DNA: TGTGCCAGTAGTACCGGGACGGGGGGCTCCTACGAGCAGTACTTC
D gene: TRBD2
V gene: TRBV19
J gene: TRBJ2-7
clone size: .